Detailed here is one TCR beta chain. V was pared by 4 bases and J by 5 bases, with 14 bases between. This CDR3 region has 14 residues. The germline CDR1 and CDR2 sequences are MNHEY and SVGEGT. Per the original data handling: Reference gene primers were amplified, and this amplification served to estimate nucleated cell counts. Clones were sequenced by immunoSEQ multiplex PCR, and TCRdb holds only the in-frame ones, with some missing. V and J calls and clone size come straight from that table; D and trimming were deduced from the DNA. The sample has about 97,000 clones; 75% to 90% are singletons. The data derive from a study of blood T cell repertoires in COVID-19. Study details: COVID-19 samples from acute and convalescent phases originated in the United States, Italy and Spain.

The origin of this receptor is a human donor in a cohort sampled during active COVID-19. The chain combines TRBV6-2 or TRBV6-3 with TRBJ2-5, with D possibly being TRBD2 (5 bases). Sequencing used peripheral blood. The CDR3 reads CASSSGTLAETQYF. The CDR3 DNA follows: TGTGCCAGCAGTTCGGGAACATTGGCCGAGACCCAGTACTTC.